This TCR beta chain is from a study of blood T cell repertoires in COVID-19. Study details: The study drew acute and convalescent COVID-19 samples from the United States, Italy and Spain. In each case, the material was cDNA or gDNA derived from T cells, B-cell-depleted T cells, or PBMCs.

The authors' processing: Amplification of reference gene primers was used by the study to estimate nucleated cell counts. Only in-frame clones appear in the TCRdb table, and some are missing; sequencing was by immunoSEQ multiplex PCR. The V and J calls and clone size are taken from that table; D and trimming were inferred from the DNA. The table has around 210,000 clones, about 82% seen once; the top ten hold roughly 4.6%. This clone was observed a single time. Seattle's enrolled individuals joined amid active infection and were then monitored longitudinally. Germline V gene lookup returns CDR1 MNHNS and CDR2 SASEGT. CDR3 size: 17 residues. Deletions cut 0 bases from V and 4 bases from J, with 18 bases between.

This chain links TRBV6-1 with TRBJ2-5, with D tentatively TRBD2 (5 bases). The TCR was taken from a man in his forties or fifties with COVID-19, enrolled during active disease. Sample: peripheral blood. The chain's CDR3 is CASSEAGFWVGGETQYF. The DNA for the CDR3 is TGTGCCAGCAGTGAAGCGGGTTTTTGGGTAGGAGGAGAGACCCAGTACTTC.